This entry features one TCR beta chain sequence. These data belong to a study of T cells after yellow fever vaccination. The CDR3 sequence is 13 residues long. The V and J ends lost 3 bases and 3 bases respectively, with 8 bases between them. A single record per CDR3 protein comes from TCRdb applying MiXCR to the 5' RACE reads. This table holds approximately 340,000 distinct CDR3 sequences, 8.5% to 9% found once. The receptor was isolated from a man younger than 35 who received the YFV17D yellow fever vaccine. This sequence joins TRBV12-3 or TRBV12-4 and TRBJ1-2, with D possibly being TRBD1 (5 bases). The source was PBMCs, collected on the day of the first yellow fever vaccination. The CDR3 loop reads CASSLGEDYGYTF. For the CDR3, the DNA is TGTGCCAGCAGTTTGGGGGAGGACTATGGCTACACCTTC.